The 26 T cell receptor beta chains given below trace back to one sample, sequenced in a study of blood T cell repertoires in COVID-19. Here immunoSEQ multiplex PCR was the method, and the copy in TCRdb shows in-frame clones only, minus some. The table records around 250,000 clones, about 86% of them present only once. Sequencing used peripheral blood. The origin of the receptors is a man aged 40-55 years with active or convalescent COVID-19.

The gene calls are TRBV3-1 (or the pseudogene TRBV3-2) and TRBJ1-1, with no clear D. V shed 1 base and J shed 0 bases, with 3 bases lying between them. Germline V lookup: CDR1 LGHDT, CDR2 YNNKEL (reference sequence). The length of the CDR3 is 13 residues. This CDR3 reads CASSQGLNTEAFF. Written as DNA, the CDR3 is TGTGCCAGCAGCCAAGGGCTGAACACTGAAGCTTTCTTT.

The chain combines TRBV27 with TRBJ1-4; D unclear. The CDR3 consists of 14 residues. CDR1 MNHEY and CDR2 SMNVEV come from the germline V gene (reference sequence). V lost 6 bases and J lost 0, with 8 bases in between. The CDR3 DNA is TGTGCCAGCAGGAGGTCCCCAACTAATGAAAAACTGTTTTTT. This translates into CASRRSPTNEKLFF.

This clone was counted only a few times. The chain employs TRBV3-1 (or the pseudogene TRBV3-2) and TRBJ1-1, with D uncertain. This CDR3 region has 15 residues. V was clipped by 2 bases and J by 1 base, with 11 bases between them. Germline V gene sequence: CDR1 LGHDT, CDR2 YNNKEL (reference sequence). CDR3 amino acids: CASSQTQEPNTEAFF. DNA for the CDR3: TGTGCCAGCAGCCAAACTCAGGAACCGAACACTGAAGCTTTCTTT.

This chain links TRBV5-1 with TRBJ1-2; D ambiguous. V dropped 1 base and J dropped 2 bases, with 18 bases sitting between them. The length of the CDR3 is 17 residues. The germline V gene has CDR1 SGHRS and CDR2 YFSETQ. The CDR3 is CASSLTGLNALNYGYTF. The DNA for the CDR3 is TGCGCCAGCAGCTTGACGGGATTAAATGCTTTGAACTATGGCTACACCTTC.

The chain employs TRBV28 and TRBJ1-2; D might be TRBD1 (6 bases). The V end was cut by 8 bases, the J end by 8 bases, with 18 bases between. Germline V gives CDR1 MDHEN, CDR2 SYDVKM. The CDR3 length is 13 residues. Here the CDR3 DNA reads TGTGCCAGCTTTAAGACAGGTCGAATGGGCTACACCTTC. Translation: CASFKTGRMGYTF.

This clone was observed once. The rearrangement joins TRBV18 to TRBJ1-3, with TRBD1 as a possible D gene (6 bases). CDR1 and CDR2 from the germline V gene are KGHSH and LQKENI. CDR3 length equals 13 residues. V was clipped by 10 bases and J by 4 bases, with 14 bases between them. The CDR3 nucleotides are TGTGCCACAATACAGGGCGACGGAAACACCATATATTTT. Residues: CATIQGDGNTIYF.

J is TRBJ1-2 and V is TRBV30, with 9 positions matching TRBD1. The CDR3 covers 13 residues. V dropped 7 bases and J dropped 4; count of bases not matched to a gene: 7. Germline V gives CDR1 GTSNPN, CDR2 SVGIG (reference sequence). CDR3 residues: CAYTGGLGYGYTF. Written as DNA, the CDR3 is TGTGCCTACACAGGGGGCTTAGGCTATGGCTACACCTTC.

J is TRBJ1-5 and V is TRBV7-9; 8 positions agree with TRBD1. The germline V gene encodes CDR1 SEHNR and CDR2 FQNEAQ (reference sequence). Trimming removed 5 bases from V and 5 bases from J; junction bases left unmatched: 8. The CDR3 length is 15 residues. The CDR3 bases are TGTGCCAGCAGCCAGGGGACAGGAGGGTATCAGCCCCAGCATTTT. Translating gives CASSQGTGGYQPQHF.

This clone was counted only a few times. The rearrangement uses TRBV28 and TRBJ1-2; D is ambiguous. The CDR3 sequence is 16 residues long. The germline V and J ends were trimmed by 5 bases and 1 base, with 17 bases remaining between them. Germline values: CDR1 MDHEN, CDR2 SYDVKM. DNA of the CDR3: TGTGCCAGCAGTCCGGCGATGGCGGCTATTAACTATGGCTACACCTTC. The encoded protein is CASSPAMAAINYGYTF.

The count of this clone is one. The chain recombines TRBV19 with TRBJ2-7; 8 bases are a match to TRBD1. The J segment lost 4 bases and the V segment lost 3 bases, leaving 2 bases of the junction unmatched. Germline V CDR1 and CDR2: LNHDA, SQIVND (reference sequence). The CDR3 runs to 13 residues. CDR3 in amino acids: CASSMDREYEQYF. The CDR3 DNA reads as TGTGCCAGTAGTATGGACAGGGAATACGAGCAGTACTTC.

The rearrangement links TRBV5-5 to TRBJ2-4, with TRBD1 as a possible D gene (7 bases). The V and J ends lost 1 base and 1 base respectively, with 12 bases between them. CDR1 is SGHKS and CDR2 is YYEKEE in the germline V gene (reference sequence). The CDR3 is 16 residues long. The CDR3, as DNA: TGTGCCAGCAGCTTGACGACAGGGAGGGCCAAAAACATTCAGTACTTC. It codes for CASSLTTGRAKNIQYF.

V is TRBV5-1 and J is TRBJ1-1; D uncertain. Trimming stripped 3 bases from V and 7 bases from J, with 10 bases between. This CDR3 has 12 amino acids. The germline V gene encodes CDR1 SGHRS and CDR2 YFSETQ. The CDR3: CASSSGSVEAFF. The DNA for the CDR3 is TGCGCCAGCAGCTCCGGCAGCGTTGAAGCTTTCTTT.

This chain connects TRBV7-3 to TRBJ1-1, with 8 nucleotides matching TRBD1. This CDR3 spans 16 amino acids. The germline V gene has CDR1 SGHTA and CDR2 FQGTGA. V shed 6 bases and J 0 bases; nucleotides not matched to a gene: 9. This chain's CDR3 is CASSPGQASLNTEAFF. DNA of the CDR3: TGTGCCAGCAGTCCGGGACAGGCGTCTTTGAACACTGAAGCTTTCTTT.

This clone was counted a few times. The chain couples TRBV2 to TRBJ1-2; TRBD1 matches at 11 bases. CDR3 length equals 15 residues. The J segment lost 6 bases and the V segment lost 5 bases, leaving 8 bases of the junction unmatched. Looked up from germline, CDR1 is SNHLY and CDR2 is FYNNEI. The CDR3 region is CASSPGQGERHGYTF. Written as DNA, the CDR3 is TGTGCCAGCAGTCCGGGACAGGGGGAGCGACATGGCTACACCTTC.

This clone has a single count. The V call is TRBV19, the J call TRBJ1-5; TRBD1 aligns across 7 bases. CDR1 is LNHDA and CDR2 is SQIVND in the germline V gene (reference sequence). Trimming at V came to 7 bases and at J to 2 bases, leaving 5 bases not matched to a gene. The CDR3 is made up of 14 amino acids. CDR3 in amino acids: CASMETGGNQPQHF. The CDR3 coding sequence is TGTGCCAGTATGGAAACAGGGGGCAATCAGCCCCAGCATTTT. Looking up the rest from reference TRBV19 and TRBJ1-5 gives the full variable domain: DGGITQSPKYLFRKEGQNVTLSCEQNLNHDAMYWYRQDPGQGLRLIYYSQIVNDFQKGDIAEGYSVSREKKESFPLTVTSAQKNPTAFYLCASMETGGNQPQHFGDGTRLSIL.

CDR3 coding DNA: TGTGCCAGCAGCCAGGGACAGACATATAGCAATCAGCCCCAGCATTTT. Protein sequence: CASSQGQTYSNQPQHF. The V gene is TRBV3-1 (or the pseudogene TRBV3-2), the J gene TRBJ1-5, with 7 positions matching TRBD1. Germline V CDR1 and CDR2: LGHDT, YNNKEL (reference sequence). The V segment lost 3 bases and the J segment 0 bases; nucleotides outside the gene matches: 5. The CDR3 extends over 16 amino acids.

In DNA form, the CDR3 reads TGTGCCAGTAGTATAGAGCCAGGGGGTGCGTCTGAAGCTTTCTTT. It specifies CASSIEPGGASEAFF. The chain has TRBV19 and TRBJ1-1; 7 positions match TRBD1. CDR1 LNHDA and CDR2 SQIVND come from the germline V gene (reference sequence). With V trimmed by 0 bases and J by 6 bases, 7 bases remained unmatched. The CDR3 consists of 15 residues.

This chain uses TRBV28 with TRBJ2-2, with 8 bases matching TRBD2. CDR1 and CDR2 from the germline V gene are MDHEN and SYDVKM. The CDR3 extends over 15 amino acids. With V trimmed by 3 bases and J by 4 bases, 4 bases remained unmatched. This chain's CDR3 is CASSFAGGGTGELFF. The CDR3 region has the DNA TGTGCCAGCAGTTTTGCGGGGGGAGGCACCGGGGAGCTGTTTTTT.

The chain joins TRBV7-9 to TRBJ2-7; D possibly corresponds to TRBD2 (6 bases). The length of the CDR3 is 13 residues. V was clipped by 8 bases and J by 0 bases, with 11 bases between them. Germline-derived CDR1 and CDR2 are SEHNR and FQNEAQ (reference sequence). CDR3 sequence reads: CASVADYSYEQYF. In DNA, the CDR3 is TGTGCCAGCGTGGCGGACTACTCCTACGAGCAGTACTTC.

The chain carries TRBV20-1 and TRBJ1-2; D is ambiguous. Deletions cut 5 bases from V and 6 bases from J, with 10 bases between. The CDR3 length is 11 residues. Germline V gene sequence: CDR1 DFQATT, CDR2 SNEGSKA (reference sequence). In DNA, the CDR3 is TGCAGTGCTCCCGCCGGGGATGGCTACACCTTC. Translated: CSAPAGDGYTF.

The CDR3 DNA reads TGTGCCACCAGTGATTTCATTTTCCGGGGACAGGGGGCTGTGGATGAGCAGTTCTTC. It encodes CATSDFIFRGQGAVDEQFF. This chain connects TRBV24-1 to TRBJ2-1; 12 bases map to TRBD1. The V gene end was trimmed by 1 base and the J gene end by 8 bases; junction bases not matched to a gene: 14. Germline CDR1 and CDR2: KGHDR and SFDVKD. CDR3 length: 19 residues.

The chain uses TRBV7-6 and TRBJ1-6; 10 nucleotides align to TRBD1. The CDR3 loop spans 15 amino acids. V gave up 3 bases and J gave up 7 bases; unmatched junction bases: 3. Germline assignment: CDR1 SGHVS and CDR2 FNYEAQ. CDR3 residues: CASSLGQGLNSPLHF. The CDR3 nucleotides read TGTGCCAGCAGCTTGGGACAGGGGCTCAATTCACCCCTCCACTTT.

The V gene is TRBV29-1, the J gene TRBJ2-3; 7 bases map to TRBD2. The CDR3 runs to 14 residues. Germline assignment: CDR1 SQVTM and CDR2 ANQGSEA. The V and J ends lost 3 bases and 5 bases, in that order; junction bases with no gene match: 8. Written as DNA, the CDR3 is TGCAGCGTTGATGGGCGGGAGATAGTAGATACGCAGTATTTT. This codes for CSVDGREIVDTQYF.

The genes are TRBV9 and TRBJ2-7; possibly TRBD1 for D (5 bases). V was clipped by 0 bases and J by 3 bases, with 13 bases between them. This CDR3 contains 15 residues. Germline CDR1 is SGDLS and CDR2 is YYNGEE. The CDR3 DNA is TGTGCCAGCAGCGTAGAGGGGATACTTGGCTACGAGCAGTACTTC. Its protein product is CASSVEGILGYEQYF. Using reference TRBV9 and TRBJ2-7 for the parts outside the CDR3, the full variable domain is DSGVTQTPKHLITATGQRVTLRCSPRSGDLSVYWYQQSLDQGLQFLIQYYNGEERAKGNILERFSAQQFPDLHSELNLSSLELGDSALYFCASSVEGILGYEQYFGPGTRLTVT.

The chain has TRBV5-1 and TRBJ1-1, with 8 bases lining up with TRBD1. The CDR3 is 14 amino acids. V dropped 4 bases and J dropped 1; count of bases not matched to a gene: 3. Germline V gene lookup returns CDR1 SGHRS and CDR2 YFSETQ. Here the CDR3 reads CASSPGTGNTEAFF. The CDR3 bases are TGCGCCAGCAGCCCCGGGACAGGGAACACTGAAGCTTTCTTT.

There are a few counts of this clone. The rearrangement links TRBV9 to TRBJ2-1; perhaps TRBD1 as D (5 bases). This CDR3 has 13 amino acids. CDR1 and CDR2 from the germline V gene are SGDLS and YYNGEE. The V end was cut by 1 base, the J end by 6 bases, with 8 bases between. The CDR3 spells CASSVRGGNEQFF. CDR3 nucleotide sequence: TGTGCCAGCAGCGTAAGGGGTGGCAATGAGCAGTTCTTC. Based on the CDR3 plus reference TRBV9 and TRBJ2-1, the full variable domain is DSGVTQTPKHLITATGQRVTLRCSPRSGDLSVYWYQQSLDQGLQFLIQYYNGEERAKGNILERFSAQQFPDLHSELNLSSLELGDSALYFCASSVRGGNEQFFGPGTRLTVL.